What follows describes a single TCR beta chain. Its antigen remains unknown. The donors were part of the validation cohort, which consisted of about 120 subjects and was separate from the first cohort of roughly 620 subjects. With 6 bases removed from V and 1 base from J, the gap between germline ends came to 9 bases. The CDR3 length is 13 residues. Germline values: CDR1 WNHNN, CDR2 SYGVQD (reference sequence). These data originate in a study of cytomegalovirus exposure and HLA in healthy donors. Study-level findings and limits: The tendency of first-cohort TCR clusters to co-occur in the approximately 120 validation repertoires was identified by a subsequent analysis.

Produced via immunoSEQ multiplex PCR; TCRdb's table is partial and in-frame only. The sample consists of about 170,000 clones, more than 75% of them appearing once. Sample: PBMCs. The clonotype originates from a woman aged 30 to 39 in good health and CMV-seronegative. The chain employs TRBV10-1 and TRBJ1-2, with a weak D call TRBD1 (6 bases). CDR3 region: CASSEDSNYGYTF. The CDR3, as DNA: TGCGCCAGCAGCGAGGACAGTAACTATGGCTACACCTTC.